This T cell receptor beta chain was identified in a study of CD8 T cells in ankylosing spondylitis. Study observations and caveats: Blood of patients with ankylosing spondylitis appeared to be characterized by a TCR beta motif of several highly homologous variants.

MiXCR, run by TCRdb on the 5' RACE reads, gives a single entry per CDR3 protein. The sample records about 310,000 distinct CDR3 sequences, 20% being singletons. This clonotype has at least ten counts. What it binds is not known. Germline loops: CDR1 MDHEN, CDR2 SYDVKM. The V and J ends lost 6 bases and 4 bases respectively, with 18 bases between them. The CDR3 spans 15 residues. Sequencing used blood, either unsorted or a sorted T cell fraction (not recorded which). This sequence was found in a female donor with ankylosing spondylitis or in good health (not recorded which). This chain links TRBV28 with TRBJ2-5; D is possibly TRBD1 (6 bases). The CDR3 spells CASSPGTLQLETQYF. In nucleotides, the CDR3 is TGTGCCAGCAGCCCTGGGACACTTCAACTAGAGACCCAGTACTTC.